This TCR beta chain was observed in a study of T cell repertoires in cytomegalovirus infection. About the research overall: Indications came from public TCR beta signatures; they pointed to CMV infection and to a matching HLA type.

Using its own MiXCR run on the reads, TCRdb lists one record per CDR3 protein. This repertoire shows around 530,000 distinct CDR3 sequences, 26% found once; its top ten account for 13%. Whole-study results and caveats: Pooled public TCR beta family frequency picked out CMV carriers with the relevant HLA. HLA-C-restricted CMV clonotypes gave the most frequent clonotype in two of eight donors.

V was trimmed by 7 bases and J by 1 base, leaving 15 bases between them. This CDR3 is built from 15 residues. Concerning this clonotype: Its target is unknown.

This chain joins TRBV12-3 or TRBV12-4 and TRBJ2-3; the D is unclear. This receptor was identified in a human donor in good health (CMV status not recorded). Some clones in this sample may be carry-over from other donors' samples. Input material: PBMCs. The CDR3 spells CASTPGQFGTDTQYF. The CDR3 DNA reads TGTGCCAGCACTCCCGGGCAGTTCGGCACAGATACGCAGTATTTT.